This T cell receptor (beta chain) was obtained from a study of T cell responses to AZD1222 COVID-19 vaccine (TCRdb year 2021). Describing the broader study: AZD1222 recipients whose second dose came at about 4 weeks and those whose second dose came at about 12 weeks were combined into one group, since spike-specific TCR depth and breadth did not differ between the two schedules. Trial participants were enrolled into age subgroups of 18-55, 56-69 and 70-plus years, which contained about 150, 28 and 57 TCR-sequenced participants, respectively. A total of approximately 240 trial participants underwent TCR sequencing, of whom under 220 had received two doses of AZD1222 and about 25 had received two doses of the MenACWY control vaccine.

A word on this clone: The specificity of this receptor is unknown. Base quality data are lacking; no much larger clone is found one base away.

What the authors observed across the whole study: Because no day 14 peak-response samples were available, repertoires were characterized only after the peak T cell response. Reportedly, close to half of the unique spike-specific TCRs recognized epitopes lying outside the regions that are mutated in the B.1.351 and B.1.1.7 variants. Spike-specific TCR breadth and depth rose significantly after two AZD1222 doses compared with day 0 and with MenACWY recipients. Conclusions about previously exposed vaccinees are limited because only five or six AZD1222 recipients were SARS-CoV-2 seropositive at baseline. Most participants were white British and females outnumbered males, and the authors suggested that clonal diversity may have been underestimated. Vaccine-associated CD4 TCRs spanned the whole spike protein, with dominant responses in regions 160-218 and 743-854. In the small 56-69-year group, the increase in depth fell short of significance, most likely because of low power.

The sample's time point label, in plain terms: baseline before first vaccination. Samples from vaccinated people were obtained from the UK trials COV001 and COV002, which included a single-blind randomized controlled phase 2/3 trial of AZD1222 (ChAdOx1 nCoV-19) in healthy adults. For TCRbeta chain sequencing, PBMC samples from trial participants were taken at day 0 and at day 28 after the second dose. The CDR3 regions of human TCRbeta chains were analyzed by immunosequencing. The paper's data handling went like this. TCRs in the repertoires were matched against a reference library of SARS-CoV-2-specific TCRs that had been generated with the MIRA antigen-specificity platform. Breadth was defined as the fraction of unique TCRs that were SARS-CoV-2-associated. Depth was defined as the fraction of total T cells that were SARS-CoV-2-associated. Using the MIRA data, every spike-specific TCR was mapped to the spike region that the TCR reacted to and assigned to either a CD4 or a CD8 class. Log10-transformed breadth and depth values were compared by one-way ANOVA with Sidak's multiple comparisons tests. TCRdb carries this immuneACCESS record with in-frame sequences only. Its versions omit some clonotypes, under half of them owing to an unresolved V gene in the studies checked, with the rest unexplained. Clone size and V and J calls were adopted from that table, with D and trimming inferred from the DNA. Across this sample there are over 150,000 clones, with 90% seen only once. 15% to 20% of the sample is held by the ten biggest clonotypes.

The CDR3 measures 15 amino acids from cysteine to phenylalanine. Only the CDR3 DNA stays, 45 bases, in frame from base 1. CDR1 and CDR2 are drawn from the germline V gene: SGDLS, YYNGEE. V is cut by 1 base and J by 7 bases, and the space between the germline ends is 12 bases. This TCR was recovered from an adult in good health. Sequencing used peripheral blood, obtained on day 0 of AZD1222 vaccination. This sequence uses TRBV9 and TRBJ1-6; too little of a D gene remains to name it. The CDR3 here reads CASSVTGMPNSPLHF. The base sequence is TGTGCCAGCAGCGTAACGGGTATGCCAAATTCACCCCTCCACTTT.